This TCR beta chain was captured by sequencing in a study of T cell responses to AZD1222 COVID-19 vaccine. Assay: immunoSEQ multiplex PCR; the TCRdb copy retains only in-frame clones and omits some. Of about 190,000 clones listed, around 87% are singletons. V shed 2 bases and J shed 7 bases, with 9 bases lying between them. From germline, CDR1 is SGHTA and CDR2 FQGTGA. The CDR3 is made up of 14 amino acids. Study-wide results and limits: Baseline seropositivity characterized only a handful of AZD1222 recipients. Rises in breadth and depth of Spike-specific TCRs came after two AZD1222 doses.

A few counts support this clone. Its antigen is unknown. The origin of this receptor is an adult in good health. The V call is TRBV7-3, the J call TRBJ1-6, with no clear D. The sequences come from peripheral blood, collected on day 0 of MenACWY control vaccination. The CDR3 loop reads CASSLGSRNSPLHF. The CDR3, as DNA: TGTGCCAGCAGCTTAGGGAGTAGGAATTCACCCCTCCACTTT.